This T cell receptor beta chain was recovered during a study of human T cells and chemical hapten exposure. As for the study in general: DPC at 0.01% went onto the upper back in patch tests, read at 6 days.

Trimming removed 7 bases at V and 5 bases at J, with 14 bases between. Germline V gene sequence: CDR1 LNHDA, CDR2 SQIVND (reference sequence). This CDR3 region has 14 residues. For the library, individual cDNA molecules each received unique molecular identifiers. Original processing methods: Sequenced samples showed a median of 95,638 TCRs each, with counts running from approximately 21,000 to 630,000. TCRdb used MiXCR to reprocess the RACE reads, holding one entry per CDR3 protein. These V and J calls derive from TCRdb rather than the authors' analysis. Among 100,000 to 150,000 distinct CDR3 sequences listed, approximately 14% were seen once. Time point of the sample: patch test 1, 2 weeks after DPC sensitization. Treatment here: therapeutic diphenylcyclopropenone sensitization with weekly scalp DPC.

The clonotype comes from a man younger than 35 with alopecia areata. Some clones in this sample may be carry-over from other donors' samples. Sequencing used whole blood, obtained in connection with sensitization to the hapten diphenylcyclopropenone (DPC). V and J are TRBV19 and TRBJ1-4, with D hard to call. Here the CDR3 reads CASTLGNDNEKLFF. In nucleotides, the CDR3 is TGTGCCAGTACATTGGGGAACGACAATGAAAAACTGTTTTTT.